One sample yielded the 6 T cell receptor beta chains listed below, sequenced in a study of T cell changes during pregnancy in multiple sclerosis. The table came from immunoSEQ multiplex PCR; TCRdb's copy has only in-frame clones and leaves some out. The sample includes some 39,000 clones, roughly 88% of them seen just once. The starting material was CD8+ T cells from peripheral blood mononuclear cells, obtained in the first trimester of pregnancy. Every receptor here comes from a female donor with multiple sclerosis, enrolled in a pregnancy study.

The chain carries TRBV4-3 and TRBJ1-1, with D perhaps TRBD1 (5 bases). Looked up from germline, CDR1 is LGHNA and CDR2 is YSLEER. The CDR3 sequence is 14 residues long. V was clipped by 3 bases and J by 5 bases, with 13 bases between them. The DNA of the CDR3 is TGCGCCAGCAGCCATTCCGCTGGGGGGACTGAAGCTTTCTTT. Translated: CASSHSAGGTEAFF.

The chain is built from TRBV15 and TRBJ1-6; 10 bases agree with TRBD1. CDR3 size: 14 residues. The V segment lost 8 bases and the J segment 6 bases; nucleotides outside the gene matches: 4. Germline lookup yields CDR1 LNHNV and CDR2 YYDKDF (reference sequence). The CDR3: CATSTGGLNSPLHF. CDR3 nucleotide sequence: TGTGCCACCTCGACAGGGGGCCTTAATTCACCCCTCCACTTT. Variable domain in full (rest from reference TRBV15 and TRBJ1-6): DAMVIQNPRYQVTQFGKPVTLSCSQTLNHNVMYWYQQKSSQAPKLLFHYYDKDFNNEADTPDNFQSRRPNTSFCFLDIRSPGLGDTAMYLCATSTGGLNSPLHFGNGTRLTVT.

The chain recombines TRBV2 with TRBJ1-5; no firm D call. Germline assignment: CDR1 SNHLY and CDR2 FYNNEI. The CDR3 length is 14 residues. V lost 7 bases, J lost 3 bases, and 13 bases lay in between. Here the CDR3 DNA reads TGTGCCAGCAATCGCGATAGCCCCAATCAGCCCCAGCATTTT. It encodes CASNRDSPNQPQHF.

The chain recombines TRBV9 with TRBJ2-1; perhaps TRBD2 as D (6 bases). This CDR3 spans 16 amino acids. With 0 bases removed from V and 10 bases from J, the gap between germline ends came to 20 bases. Germline V gene data show CDR1 as SGDLS and CDR2 as YYNGEE. The DNA for the CDR3 is TGTGCCAGCAGCGTAGCTGGGGGGACTGCCCGTTGGGAGCAGTTCTTC. Translated: CASSVAGGTARWEQFF.

The chain links TRBV7-2 to TRBJ2-2, with 9 bases fitting TRBD1. Trimming cost V 5 bases and J 0 bases; bases outside gene matches: 4. Germline-derived CDR1 and CDR2 are SGHTA and FQGNSA. This CDR3 comprises 16 residues. CDR3 protein: CASSVGQGSNTGELFF. CDR3 in DNA: TGTGCCAGCAGCGTGGGACAGGGATCGAACACCGGGGAGCTGTTTTTT. The variable domain in full, with the rest retrieved from reference TRBV7-2 and TRBJ2-2, is GAGVSQSPSNKVTEKGKDVELRCDPISGHTALYWYRQSLGQGLEFLIYFQGNSAPDKSGLPSDRFSAERTGGSVSTLTIQRTQQEDSAVYLCASSVGQGSNTGELFFGEGSRLTVL.

This rearrangement joins TRBV12-2 to TRBJ1-1. TRBV12-2 is described as a pseudogene. The CDR3 has 13 residues. The CDR3 coding sequence is TGTGCAAGGGGGAGGCGGATGAACACTGAAGCTTTCTTT. As protein: CARGRRMNTEAFF.